These 5 T cell receptor beta chains share one sample of origin, sequenced in a study of CD8 T cells in Susac syndrome. An input of roughly 0.5 to 1 ug of RNA was subjected to reverse transcription using random hexamers. Each CDR3 protein gets one entry after TCRdb re-called the immunoSEQ multiplex PCR reads with MiXCR. Altogether about 130,000 distinct CDR3 sequences are present, under 95% being singletons, with the ten largest covering 0.24%. Sequenced sample: CD8+ T cells from PBMCs. The receptor set was obtained from a human donor with multiple sclerosis.

The rearrangement uses TRBV28 and TRBJ2-1; TRBD2 is a possible D gene (5 bases). The CDR3 sequence is 16 residues long. Per the germline V gene, CDR1 is MDHEN and CDR2 is SYDVKM. V gave up 6 bases and J gave up 5 bases, with 20 bases separating them. CDR3 sequence reads: CASRDIQRAIHNEQFF. DNA of the CDR3: TGTGCCAGCAGGGATATACAGAGGGCGATCCACAATGAGCAGTTCTTC.

V and J are TRBV29-1 and TRBJ2-7, with a tentative D call TRBD1 (5 bases). The CDR3 consists of 11 residues. The V gene lost 7 bases and the J gene lost 3 bases, with 10 bases spanning the gap. Germline-derived CDR1 and CDR2 are SQVTM and ANQGSEA. CDR3 sequence: CSATGDYEQYF. The CDR3 nucleotides read TGCAGCGCCACAGGAGACTACGAGCAGTACTTC.

The rearrangement links TRBV5-4 to TRBJ2-7; D is undetermined. Germline CDR1 and CDR2: SGHNT and YYREEE (reference sequence). The V end was cut by 0 bases, the J end by 3 bases, with 7 bases between. This CDR3 has 13 residues. The CDR3 DNA follows: TGTGCCAGCAGCTTGGCAAGGGACTACGAGCAGTACTTC. As protein: CASSLARDYEQYF.

This sequence joins TRBV4-2 and TRBJ2-2, with 7 bases aligning to TRBD2. J was trimmed by 1 base and V by 1 base; bases with no gene match: 9. Germline V CDR1 and CDR2: LGHNA, YNFKEQ. CDR3 size: 18 residues. The CDR3 spells CASSQATAGERNTGELFF. The DNA for the CDR3 is TGTGCCAGCAGCCAAGCCACGGCGGGAGAAAGGAACACCGGGGAGCTGTTTTTT.

The J gene is TRBJ1-2, the V gene TRBV3-1; no reliable D call. V was shortened by 1 base and J by 6 bases, with 9 bases between the two germline ends. CDR1 is LGHDT and CDR2 is YNNKEL in the germline V gene (reference sequence). This CDR3 has 13 residues. The CDR3 DNA reads TGTGCCAGCAGCCAAGTTGGTCTTGATGGCTACACCTTC. This encodes CASSQVGLDGYTF. The entire variable domain, with the rest obtained from reference TRBV3-1 and TRBJ1-2, is as follows: DTAVSQTPKYLVTQMGNDKSIKCEQNLGHDTMYWYKQDSKKFLKIMFSYNNKELIINETVPNRFSPKSPDKAHLNLHINSLELGDSAVYFCASSQVGLDGYTFGSGTRLTVV.